One and the same sample provided the 10 T cell receptor beta chains below, sequenced in a study of T cell responses to AZD1222 COVID-19 vaccine. Sequenced by immunoSEQ multiplex PCR; TCRdb stores in-frame clones only, minus some. The data hold 100,000 to 150,000 clones, with 80% to 95% observed a single time. The sample was peripheral blood, taken 28 days after the second AZD1222 dose. The receptors stem from an adult who received the AZD1222 COVID-19 vaccine.

This clone has only one observation. V gene TRBV7-6 combines with J gene TRBJ2-2; 9 bases agree with TRBD1. CDR3 length equals 15 residues. V shed 5 bases, J shed 6 bases, and the junction held 7 bases outside the gene matches. CDR1 SGHVS and CDR2 FNYEAQ come from the germline V gene. The CDR3 sequence: CASSVRDRVAGELFF. CDR3 nucleotides: TGTGCCAGCAGCGTCCGGGACAGGGTGGCCGGGGAGCTGTTTTTT.

The J gene is TRBJ1-2, the V gene TRBV2; 8 bases agree with TRBD1. Trimming removed 3 bases from V and 7 bases from J; junction bases left unmatched: 4. Germline CDR1 is SNHLY and CDR2 is FYNNEI. The CDR3 is made up of 13 amino acids. The CDR3 reads CASSEQGAGGYTF. The CDR3 region has the DNA TGTGCCAGCAGTGAGCAGGGGGCGGGTGGCTACACCTTC.

The rearrangement uses TRBV6-5 and TRBJ1-4; D is undetermined. The CDR3 loop spans 10 amino acids. The V gene's germline CDR1 is MNHEY and CDR2 SVGAGI. Trimming stripped 8 bases from V and 8 bases from J, with 6 bases between. The CDR3 sequence: CASPPEKLFF. The CDR3 bases are TGTGCCAGCCCCCCGGAAAAACTGTTTTTT.

The chain employs TRBV13 and TRBJ2-3; 7 bases agree with TRBD2. The CDR3 totals 17 residues. Per the germline V gene, CDR1 is PRHDT and CDR2 is FYEKMQ (reference sequence). J was trimmed by 5 bases and V by 5 bases; bases with no gene match: 16. CDR3 DNA: TGTGCCAGCAGCCCCTCCTCGCGGAGCGGGGTTGTAGATACGCAGTATTTT. It specifies CASSPSSRSGVVDTQYF.

This sequence joins TRBV7-9 and TRBJ1-2, with D perhaps TRBD1 (6 bases). The germline gives CDR1 SEHNR, CDR2 FQNEAQ (reference sequence). The CDR3 contains 17 residues. The germline V and J ends were trimmed by 7 bases and 5 bases, with 26 bases remaining between them. In nucleotides, the CDR3 is TGTGCCAGCACCTCTTGGGGACCCCAGGGGCGTTGGTATGGCTACACCTTC. This sequence encodes CASTSWGPQGRWYGYTF.

This chain joins TRBV12-3 or TRBV12-4 and TRBJ1-2; D possibly corresponds to TRBD1 (6 bases). V was shortened by 6 bases and J by 3 bases, with 11 bases between the two germline ends. CDR3 length: 13 amino acids. CDR3 bases: TGTGCCAGCAGGGGGGCCGTAGACTATGGCTACACCTTC. Amino acids: CASRGAVDYGYTF.

The chain carries TRBV3-1 (or the pseudogene TRBV3-2) and TRBJ1-2; D not certain. V was trimmed by 5 bases and J by 5 bases, leaving 9 bases between them. The V gene's germline CDR1 is LGHDT and CDR2 YNNKEL (reference sequence). The CDR3 length is 12 residues. CDR3 protein: CASSWEGYGYTF. The DNA for the CDR3 is TGTGCCAGCAGCTGGGAGGGATATGGCTACACCTTC.

This clone came up once. V gene TRBV4-1 combines with J gene TRBJ1-6; 11 bases fit TRBD1. This CDR3 is 21 amino acids long. V shed 4 bases and J 0 bases; nucleotides not matched to a gene: 14. CDR1 and CDR2 from the germline V gene are MGHRA and YSYEKL. This CDR3 reads CASSRTFRDRGSSSYNSPLHF. The CDR3 nucleotides are TGCGCCAGCAGCCGTACCTTCCGGGACAGGGGGTCGAGCTCCTATAATTCACCCCTCCACTTT.

This chain joins TRBV3-1 (or the pseudogene TRBV3-2) and TRBJ1-6; a weak D match, TRBD1 (6 bases). There are 14 residues in the CDR3. Germline CDR1 LGHDT, CDR2 YNNKEL (reference sequence). With 2 bases removed from V and 9 bases from J, the gap between germline ends came to 11 bases. CDR3 amino acids: CASSQTGNGSPLHF. CDR3 sequence (DNA): TGTGCCAGCAGCCAAACAGGGAATGGTTCACCCCTCCACTTT.

This rearrangement joins TRBV12-3 or TRBV12-4 to TRBJ1-1; no reliable D call. CDR3 length: 12 residues. V was trimmed by 3 bases and J by 10 bases, leaving 12 bases between them. The CDR3 here is CASSFEGYGAFF. The CDR3 coding sequence is TGTGCCAGCAGTTTTGAGGGATATGGAGCTTTCTTT.